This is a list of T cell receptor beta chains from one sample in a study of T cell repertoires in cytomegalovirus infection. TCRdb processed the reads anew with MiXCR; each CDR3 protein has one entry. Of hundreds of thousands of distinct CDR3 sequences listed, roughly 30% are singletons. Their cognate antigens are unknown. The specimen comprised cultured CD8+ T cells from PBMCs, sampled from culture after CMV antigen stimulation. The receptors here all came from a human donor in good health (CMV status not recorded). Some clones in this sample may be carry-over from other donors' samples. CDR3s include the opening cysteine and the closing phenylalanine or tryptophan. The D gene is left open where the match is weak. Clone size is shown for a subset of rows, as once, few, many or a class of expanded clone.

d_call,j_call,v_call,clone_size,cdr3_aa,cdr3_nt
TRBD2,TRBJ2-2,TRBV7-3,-,CASSPGLAGSGELFF,TGTGCCAGCAGCCCAGGACTAGCGGGGTCCGGGGAGCTGTTTTTT
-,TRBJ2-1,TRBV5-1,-,CASSPETGAYNEQFF,TGCGCCAGCAGCCCTGAAACCGGGGCCTACAATGAGCAGTTCTTC
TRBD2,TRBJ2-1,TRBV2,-,CANSEKGLAAYNEQFF,TGTGCCAACAGTGAGAAGGGACTAGCGGCCTACAATGAGCAGTTCTTC
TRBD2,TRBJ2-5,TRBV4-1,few,CASSQVPSGGAGETQYF,TGCGCCAGCAGCCAAGTACCTAGCGGGGGGGCAGGGGAGACCCAGTACTTC
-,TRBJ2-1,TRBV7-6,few,CASSLAPIQGIEQFF,TGTGCCAGCAGCTTAGCACCCATACAGGGCATTGAGCAGTTCTTC
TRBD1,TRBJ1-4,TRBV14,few,CASSPDRSNEKLFF,TGTGCCAGCAGCCCGGACAGGAGTAATGAAAAACTGTTTTTT
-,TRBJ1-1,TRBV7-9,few,CASSSTTGPEAFF,TGTGCCAGCAGCTCTACTACAGGTCCTGAAGCTTTCTTT
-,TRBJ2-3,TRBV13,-,CASTLRRGPEDTQYF,TGTGCCAGCACCCTCAGGAGGGGGCCGGAAGATACGCAGTATTTT
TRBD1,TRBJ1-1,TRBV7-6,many,CASSATGETEAFF,TGTGCCAGCAGCGCCACAGGGGAGACTGAAGCTTTCTTT
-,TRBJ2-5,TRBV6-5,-,CASSSQGSQETQYF,TGTGCCAGCAGTTCCCAGGGGTCCCAAGAGACCCAGTACTTC
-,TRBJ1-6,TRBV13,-,CASSSLLENSPLHF,TGTGCCAGCAGCTCGCTACTTGAAAATTCACCCCTCCACTTT
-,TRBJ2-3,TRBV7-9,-,CASSFRDHNTDMQYF,TGTGCCAGCAGCTTCCGGGACCATAACACAGATATGCAGTATTTT
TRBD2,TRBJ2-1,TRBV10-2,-,CASSASSGNEQFF,TGCGCCAGCAGTGCTTCTAGCGGCAATGAGCAGTTCTTC
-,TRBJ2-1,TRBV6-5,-,CASSYSNGDSSYNEQFF,TGTGCCAGCAGTTACTCGAACGGGGATAGCTCCTACAATGAGCAGTTCTTC
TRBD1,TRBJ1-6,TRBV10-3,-,CAISESGGDSPLHF,TGTGCCATCAGTGAGTCAGGGGGCGATTCACCCCTCCACTTT
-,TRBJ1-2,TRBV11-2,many,CASSLRLRQSYGYTF,TGTGCCAGCAGCTTAAGGCTGAGGCAAAGCTATGGCTACACCTTC
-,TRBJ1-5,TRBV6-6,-,CASSYSNPGYSNQPQHF,TGTGCCAGCAGTTACTCGAATCCAGGGTATAGCAATCAGCCCCAGCATTTT
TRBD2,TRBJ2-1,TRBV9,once,CASRGGGGGGFNNEQFF,TGTGCCAGCAGGGGAGGGGGGGGCGGGGGGTTCAACAATGAGCAGTTCTTC
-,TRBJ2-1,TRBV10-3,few,CAITHGRDDSNEQFF,TGTGCCATCACCCATGGACGGGACGATTCCAATGAGCAGTTCTTC
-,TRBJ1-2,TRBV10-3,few,CAISESRGTSGYTF,TGTGCCATCAGTGAGTCTCGGGGCACGAGCGGCTACACCTTC
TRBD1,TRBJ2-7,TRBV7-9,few,CASSGTGTEAEQYF,TGTGCCAGCAGCGGGACCGGGACAGAGGCCGAGCAGTACTTC
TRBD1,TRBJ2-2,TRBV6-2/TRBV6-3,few,CASSLPPADRGDTGELFF,TGTGCCAGCAGTTTGCCGCCCGCAGACAGGGGTGACACCGGGGAGCTGTTTTTT
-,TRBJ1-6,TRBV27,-,CASSLDNRSPLHF,TGTGCCAGCAGTTTGGACAATCGGTCACCCCTCCACTTT
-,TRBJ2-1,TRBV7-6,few,CASSLNGKQFF,TGTGCCAGCAGCTTGAATGGGAAGCAGTTCTTC
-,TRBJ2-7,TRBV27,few,CASSSLGYEQYF,TGTGCCAGCAGTTCGTTGGGTTACGAGCAGTACTTC
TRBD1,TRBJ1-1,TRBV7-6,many,CASSPPDPDRVEAFF,TGTGCCAGCAGCCCGCCCGATCCTGACAGGGTTGAAGCTTTCTTT